The TCR beta chain under discussion was sequenced for a study of T cell changes during pregnancy in multiple sclerosis. CDR3 length equals 15 residues. Germline loops: CDR1 SGHRS, CDR2 YFSETQ. J was trimmed by 2 bases and V by 0 bases; bases with no gene match: 5. Data came from immunoSEQ multiplex PCR; TCRdb stores just in-frame clones and leaves some out. The table records about 67,000 clones, about 89% of them present only once. Sequenced here: peripheral blood, sampled in the first trimester of pregnancy. The J gene is TRBJ2-7, the V gene TRBV5-1; 7 positions agree with TRBD1. This sequence was found in a female donor with multiple sclerosis, enrolled in a pregnancy study. CDR3 region: CASSLAGTETYEQYF. The CDR3 DNA reads as TGCGCCAGCAGCTTGGCGGGGACAGAGACCTACGAGCAGTACTTC.